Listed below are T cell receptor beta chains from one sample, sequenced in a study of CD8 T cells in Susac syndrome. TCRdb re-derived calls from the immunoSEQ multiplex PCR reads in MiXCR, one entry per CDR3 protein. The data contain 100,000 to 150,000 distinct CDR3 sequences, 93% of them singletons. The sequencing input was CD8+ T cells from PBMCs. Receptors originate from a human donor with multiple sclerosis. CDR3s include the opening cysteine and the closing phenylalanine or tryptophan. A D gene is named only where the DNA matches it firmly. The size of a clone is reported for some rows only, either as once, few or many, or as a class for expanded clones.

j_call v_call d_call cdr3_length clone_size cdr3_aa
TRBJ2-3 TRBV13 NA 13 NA CASSLEAGDTQYF
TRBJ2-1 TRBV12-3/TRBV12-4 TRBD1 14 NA CASSRGLVYNEQFF
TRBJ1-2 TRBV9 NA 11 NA CASSANYGYTF
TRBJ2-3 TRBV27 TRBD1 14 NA CASQQGAVTDTQYF
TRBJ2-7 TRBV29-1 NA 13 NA CSIERGDSYEQYF
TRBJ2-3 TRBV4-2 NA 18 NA CASSQKGRGPSSTDTQYF
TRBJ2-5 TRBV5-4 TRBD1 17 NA CASSLVGQGARRETQYF
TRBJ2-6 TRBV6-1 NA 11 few CASSGANVLTF
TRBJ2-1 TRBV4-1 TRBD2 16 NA CASSQDLAETYNEQFF
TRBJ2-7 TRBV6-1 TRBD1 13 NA CASGAGGIYEQYF
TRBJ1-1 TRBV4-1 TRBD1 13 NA CASGGQGNTEAFF
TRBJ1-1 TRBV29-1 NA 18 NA CSAKLGQPTRVMNTEAFF
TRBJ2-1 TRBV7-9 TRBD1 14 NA CASSDRVTYNEQFF
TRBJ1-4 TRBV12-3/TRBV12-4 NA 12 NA CASSLELEKLFF
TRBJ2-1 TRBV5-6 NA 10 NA CASSLAEQFF
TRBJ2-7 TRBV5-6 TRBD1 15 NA CASSWRDRGIYERYF
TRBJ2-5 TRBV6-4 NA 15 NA CASSDPGVYSETQYF
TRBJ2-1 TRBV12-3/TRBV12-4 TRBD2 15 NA CASSLAGGGHNEQFF
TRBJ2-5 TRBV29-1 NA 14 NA CSVEDRGWEETQYF
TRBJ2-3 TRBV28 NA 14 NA CASTSREVTDTQYF
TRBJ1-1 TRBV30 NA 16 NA CASRQTRVVMNTEAFF
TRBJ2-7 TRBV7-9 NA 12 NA CASSPDWHEQYF
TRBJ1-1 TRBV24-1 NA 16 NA CATRAAGRFEDTEAFF
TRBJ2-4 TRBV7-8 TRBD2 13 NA CASSSQRGTIQYF
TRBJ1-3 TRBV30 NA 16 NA CAWSPPGRNPGNTIYF
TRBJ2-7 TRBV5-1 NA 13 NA CASSWDRAYEQYF
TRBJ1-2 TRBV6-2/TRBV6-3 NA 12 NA CASSQDIYGYTF
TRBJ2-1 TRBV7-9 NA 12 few CASSLGLNEQFF
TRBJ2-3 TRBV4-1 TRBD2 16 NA CASSQDLGRERDTQYF
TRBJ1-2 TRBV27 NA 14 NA CASSLSVLSRGYTF
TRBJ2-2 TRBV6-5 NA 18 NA CASSYALGGGRSTGELFF
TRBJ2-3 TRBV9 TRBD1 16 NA CASSTSGTGFTDTQYF
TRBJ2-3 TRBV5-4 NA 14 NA CASSENRVTDTQYF
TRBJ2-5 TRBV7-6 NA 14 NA CASSSWGPLETQYF
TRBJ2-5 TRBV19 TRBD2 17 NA CASSTAATSGEEETQYF
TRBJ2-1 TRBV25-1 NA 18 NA CASSDPQPLGGRYNEQFF
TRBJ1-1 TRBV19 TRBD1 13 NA CASTWDRGTEAFF
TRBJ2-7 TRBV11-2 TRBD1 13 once CASSLGTVQEQYF
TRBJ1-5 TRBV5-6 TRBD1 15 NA CASSLWTGGTQPQHF
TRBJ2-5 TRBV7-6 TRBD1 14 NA CASSLDGTGKTQYF
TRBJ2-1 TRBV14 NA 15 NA CASSQDRTLGNEQFF
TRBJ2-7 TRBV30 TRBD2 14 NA CAWGGDSYTYEQYF
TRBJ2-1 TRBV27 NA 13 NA CASSLQWGNEQFF
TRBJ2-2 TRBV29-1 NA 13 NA CSAWTGATGELFF
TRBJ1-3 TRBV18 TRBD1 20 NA CASSPIPGQGDLLSGNTIYF
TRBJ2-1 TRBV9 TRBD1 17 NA CASSVGLGQGSYNEQFF
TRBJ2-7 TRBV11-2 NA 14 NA CASSLGGQPNEQYF
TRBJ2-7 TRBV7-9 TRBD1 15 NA CASIPPGQGIYEQYF
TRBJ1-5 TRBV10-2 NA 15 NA CASSPGAGANQPQHF
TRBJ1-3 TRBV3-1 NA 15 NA CASSPSVGGENTIYF
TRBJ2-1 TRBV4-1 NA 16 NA CASSQVWGLFYNEQFF
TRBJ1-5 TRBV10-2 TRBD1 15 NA CASSDRGPSLQPQHF